The source of this T cell receptor (beta chain) is a study of shared clonotypes between healthy human individuals. Method: immunoSEQ multiplex PCR; TCRdb's copy keeps in-frame clones and lacks some. The data contain approximately 1,500,000 clones, around 97% of them singletons. This clone occurred once. The CDR3 spans 13 residues. V lost 7 bases and J lost 3, with 7 bases in between. Germline V gene data show CDR1 as SNHLY and CDR2 as FYNNEI. The rearrangement joins TRBV2 to TRBJ2-6; D uncertain. Material: naive CD4+ T cells sorted from blood. Subset described: CD45RA+ positively selected. This receptor was obtained from a young man in good health. In nucleotides, the CDR3 is TGTGCCAGCACCAGCAGTGGGGCCAACGTCCTGACTTTC. This sequence encodes CASTSSGANVLTF.